This TCR beta chain originates from a study of OX40 agonist ivuxolimab in advanced cancers. Study context: Three patients had partial responses: one hepatocellular carcinoma, two cutaneous melanoma.

Profiling relied on immunoSEQ multiplex PCR, and the TCRdb table lists in-frame clones only, not all of them. The sample lists around 79,000 clones; approximately 92% were seen once. For this clone: Its antigen is currently unknown.

The germline V gene has CDR1 GTSNPN and CDR2 SVGIG (reference sequence). Unmatched junction bases numbered 1, after V lost 1 base and J lost 0 bases. The CDR3 sequence is 14 residues long. General study results and limits: Among some nonresponders, normalized T-cell clonal expansion was also low.

Researchers took blood at baseline, on cycle 4 day 1, and on cycle 7 day 1. The TCR originated in an adult with an advanced solid tumor such as melanoma, head and neck, liver or kidney cancer. This chain connects TRBV30 to TRBJ2-7; 9 nucleotides agree with TRBD2. Sequenced here: CD4+ or CD8+ T cells sorted from blood, sampled in a trial of the OX40 agonist ivuxolimab. Here the CDR3 DNA reads TGTGCCTGGAGTGGCGGGGGGGGCTCCTACGAGCAGTACTTC. Translation gives CAWSGGGGSYEQYF.